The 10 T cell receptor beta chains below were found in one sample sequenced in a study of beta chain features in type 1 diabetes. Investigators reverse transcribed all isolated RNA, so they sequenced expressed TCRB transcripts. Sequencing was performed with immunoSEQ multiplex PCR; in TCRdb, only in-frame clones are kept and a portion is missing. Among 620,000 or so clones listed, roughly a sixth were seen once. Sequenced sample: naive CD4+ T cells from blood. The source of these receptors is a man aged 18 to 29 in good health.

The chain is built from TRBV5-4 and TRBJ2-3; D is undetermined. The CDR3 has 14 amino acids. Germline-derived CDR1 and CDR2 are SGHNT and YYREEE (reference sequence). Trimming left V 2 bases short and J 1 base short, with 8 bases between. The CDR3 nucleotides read TGTGCCAGCAGCTTCGGCCTGCGCACAGATACGCAGTATTTT. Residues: CASSFGLRTDTQYF.

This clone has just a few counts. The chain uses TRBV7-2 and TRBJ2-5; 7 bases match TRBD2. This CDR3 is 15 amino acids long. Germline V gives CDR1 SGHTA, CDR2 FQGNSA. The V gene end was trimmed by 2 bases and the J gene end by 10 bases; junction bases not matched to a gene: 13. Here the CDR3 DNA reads TGTGCCAGCAGCTTAAAATCGGGCCCGGGGGGACTCCAGTACTTC. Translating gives CASSLKSGPGGLQYF.

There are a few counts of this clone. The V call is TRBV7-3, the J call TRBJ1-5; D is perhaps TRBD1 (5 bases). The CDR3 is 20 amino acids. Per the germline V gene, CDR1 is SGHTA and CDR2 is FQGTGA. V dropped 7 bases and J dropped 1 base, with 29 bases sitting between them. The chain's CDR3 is CASNLRYGEVLGGSNQPQHF. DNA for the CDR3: TGTGCCAGCAACCTTAGGTATGGTGAGGTTTTGGGGGGGAGCAATCAGCCCCAGCATTTT.

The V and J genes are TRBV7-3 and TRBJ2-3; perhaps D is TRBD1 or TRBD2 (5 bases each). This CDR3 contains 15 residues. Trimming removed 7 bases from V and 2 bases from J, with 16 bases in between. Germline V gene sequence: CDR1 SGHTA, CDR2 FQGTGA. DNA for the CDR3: TGTGCCAGCACCCAGAGGGGCGGGCCCACAGATACGCAGTATTTT. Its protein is CASTQRGGPTDTQYF.

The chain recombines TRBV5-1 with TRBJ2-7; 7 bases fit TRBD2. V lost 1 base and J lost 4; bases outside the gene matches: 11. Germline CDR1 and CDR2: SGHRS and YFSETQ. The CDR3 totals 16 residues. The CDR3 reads CASSLSASGTSYEQYF. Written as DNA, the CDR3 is TGCGCCAGCAGCTTGTCCGCTAGCGGCACATCGTACGAGCAGTACTTC.

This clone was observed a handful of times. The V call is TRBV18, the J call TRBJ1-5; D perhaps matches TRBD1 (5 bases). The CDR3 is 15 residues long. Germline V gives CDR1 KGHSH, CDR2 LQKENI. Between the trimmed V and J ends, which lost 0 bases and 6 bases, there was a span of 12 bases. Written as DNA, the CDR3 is TGTGCCAGCTCACCACCGGCCGGGACGGGTCAGCCCCAGCATTTT. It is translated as CASSPPAGTGQPQHF.

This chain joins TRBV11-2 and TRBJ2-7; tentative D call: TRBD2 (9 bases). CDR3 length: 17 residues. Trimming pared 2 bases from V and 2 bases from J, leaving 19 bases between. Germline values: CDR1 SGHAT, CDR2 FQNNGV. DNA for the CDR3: TGTGCCAGCAGCTTACTTCAGGGGGCTAGCGGGACCTACGAGCAGTACTTC. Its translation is CASSLLQGASGTYEQYF.

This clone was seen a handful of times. Here the CDR3 reads CASSSTGLTDTQYF. DNA for the CDR3: TGTGCCAGCAGCTCGACAGGGCTCACAGATACGCAGTATTTT. The chain joins TRBV6-5 to TRBJ2-3, with 7 positions matching TRBD1. CDR1 and CDR2 (germline): MNHEY, SVGAGI. With V trimmed by 6 bases and J by 2 bases, 5 bases remained unmatched. This CDR3 region has 14 residues.

CDR3 bases: TGTGCCAGCAGGCCGGGACTTCGGAACACTGAAGCTTTCTTT. Amino acids: CASRPGLRNTEAFF. The chain uses TRBV11-1 and TRBJ1-1, with a weak D call TRBD1 (5 bases). Trimming shortened V by 6 bases and J by 1 base, and 12 bases separated the two germline ends. The CDR3 is 14 residues long. The germline CDR1 and CDR2 sequences are SGHAT and FQDESV (reference sequence).

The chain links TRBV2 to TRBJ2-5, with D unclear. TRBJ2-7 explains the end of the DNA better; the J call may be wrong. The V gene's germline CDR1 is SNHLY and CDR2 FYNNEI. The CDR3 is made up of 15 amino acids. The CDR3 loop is CASSNGFVSSYEQYF. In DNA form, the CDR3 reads TGTGCCAGCAGCAACGGATTTGTATCCTCCTACGAGCAGTACTTC.